These 14 T cell receptor beta chains were all obtained from the same sample, sequenced in a study of blood T cell repertoires in COVID-19. TCRdb's copy holds only in-frame clones and misses some; the assay was immunoSEQ multiplex PCR. Of 250,000 or so clones listed, approximately 82% were seen once; the top ten hold around 1.9%. Specimen: peripheral blood. All receptors derive from a woman aged 80 or over with acute or convalescent COVID-19.

The gene calls are TRBV19 and TRBJ1-5; the match to TRBD1 covers 7 bases. V shed 7 bases, J shed 1 base, and the junction held 4 bases outside the gene matches. There are 14 residues in the CDR3. Germline V gene sequence: CDR1 LNHDA, CDR2 SQIVND (reference sequence). The CDR3 coding sequence is TGTGCCAGTAACGACAGGGAAAGCAATCAGCCCCAGCATTTT. Translation: CASNDRESNQPQHF.

This sequence joins TRBV7-9 and TRBJ1-3; 8 bases match TRBD1. V lost 5 bases, J lost 5 bases, and 5 bases stayed unmatched. Germline V gene data show CDR1 as SEHNR and CDR2 as FQNEAQ (reference sequence). The CDR3 covers 14 residues. The CDR3 region is CASSPTGVRNTIYF. CDR3 bases: TGTGCCAGCAGCCCGACAGGGGTCAGAAACACCATATATTTT. Full variable domain (missing parts from reference TRBV7-9 and TRBJ1-3): DTGVSQNPRHKITKRGQNVTFRCDPISEHNRLYWYRQTLGQGPEFLTYFQNEAQLEKSRLLSDRFSAERPKGSFSTLEIQRTEQGDSAMYLCASSPTGVRNTIYFGEGSWLTVV.

The rearrangement joins TRBV15 to TRBJ2-3; TRBD1 might be the D (5 bases). The CDR3 runs to 14 residues. V lost 0 bases and J lost 4, with 8 bases in between. Germline CDR1 and CDR2: LNHNV and YYDKDF (reference sequence). The CDR3: CATSRDGASDTQYF. CDR3 DNA sequence: TGTGCCACCAGCAGAGATGGGGCCTCAGATACGCAGTATTTT.

The chain joins TRBV7-9 to TRBJ2-2; 9 bases map to TRBD1. Germline values: CDR1 SEHNR, CDR2 FQNEAQ (reference sequence). CDR3 length: 16 amino acids. After removal of 2 bases from V and 4 bases from J, the junction contained 5 bases not matched to a gene. Here the CDR3 reads CASSLWTGDTTGELFF. The DNA of the CDR3 is TGTGCCAGCAGCTTATGGACAGGGGACACCACCGGGGAGCTGTTTTTT.

This clone was observed a handful of times. The sample holds other DNA sequences that translate to the same CDR3. The DNA of the CDR3 is TGCGCCAGCAGCTTGGTGGGGGACAGGGTTGGTGGCTACACCTTC. This sequence encodes CASSLVGDRVGGYTF. This chain connects TRBV5-1 to TRBJ1-2; 9 positions match TRBD1. Per the germline V gene, CDR1 is SGHRS and CDR2 is YFSETQ. Germline trimming cut 0 bases from V and 7 bases from J; bases unmatched to any gene: 7. The CDR3 covers 15 residues. The full variable domain, rest sourced from reference TRBV5-1 and TRBJ1-2, is KAGVTQTPRYLIKTRGQQVTLSCSPISGHRSVSWYQQTPGQGLQFLFEYFSETQRNKGNFPGRFSGRQFSNSRSEMNVSTLELGDSALYLCASSLVGDRVGGYTFGSGTRLTVV.

The chain recombines TRBV5-4 with TRBJ2-3, with 8 nucleotides matching TRBD2. The CDR3 sequence is 17 residues long. CDR1 is SGHNT, CDR2 YYREEE, per germline (reference sequence). The J segment lost 6 bases and the V segment lost 3 bases, leaving 15 bases of the junction unmatched. The CDR3 DNA reads as TGTGCCAGCAGCTCTCGACGTCTCGGGGGGGCCACGGATACGCAGTATTTT. This translates into CASSSRRLGGATDTQYF.

The chain employs TRBV10-3 and TRBJ2-7, with TRBD1 identical over 9 bases. The V gene's germline CDR1 is ENHRY and CDR2 SYGVKD. CDR3 length: 14 residues. V lost 4 bases, J lost 5 bases, and 6 bases stayed unmatched. The CDR3 nucleotides are TGTGCCATCAGTGGCGGGACAGGGAAGGACGAGCAGTACTTC. This encodes CAISGGTGKDEQYF.

This sequence joins TRBV18 and TRBJ2-7; 7 bases are shared with TRBD1. CDR1 is KGHSH and CDR2 is LQKENI in the germline V gene. The CDR3 loop spans 14 amino acids. The ends lost 4 bases at V and 2 bases at J; junction bases unmatched: 5. In DNA, the CDR3 is TGTGCCAGCTCACTCGGGACAGAGCCCTACGAGCAGTACTTC. It specifies CASSLGTEPYEQYF. Supplemented by reference TRBV18 and TRBJ2-7, the full variable domain reads NAGVMQNPRHLVRRRGQEARLRCSPMKGHSHVYWYRQLPEEGLKFMVYLQKENIIDESGMPKERFSAEFPKEGPSILRIQQVVRGDSAAYFCASSLGTEPYEQYFGPGTRLTVT.

This chain joins TRBV3-1 (or the pseudogene TRBV3-2) and TRBJ2-3, with a weak D call TRBD2 (5 bases). V was pared by 0 bases and J by 2 bases, with 21 bases between. The length of the CDR3 is 19 residues. Germline V gives CDR1 LGHDT, CDR2 YNNKEL (reference sequence). As DNA, the CDR3 is TGTGCCAGCAGCCAAGATTCTAGCTGGATGGGAAACTACACAGATACGCAGTATTTT. It codes for CASSQDSSWMGNYTDTQYF.

CDR3 sequence reads: CASSLDGTRSETQYF. The CDR3 DNA is TGCGCCAGCAGCTTGGACGGGACTAGATCCGAGACCCAGTACTTC. The gene calls are TRBV5-1 and TRBJ2-5; 8 bases agree with TRBD2. Germline V CDR1 and CDR2: SGHRS, YFSETQ. CDR3 length equals 15 residues. The V gene end was trimmed by 0 bases and the J gene end by 5 bases; junction bases not matched to a gene: 6.

The genes are TRBV18 and TRBJ2-5; D is possibly TRBD1 (5 bases). This CDR3 spans 15 amino acids. The germline V gene encodes CDR1 KGHSH and CDR2 LQKENI. V was pared by 3 bases and J by 2 bases, with 13 bases between. The CDR3: CASSPVYGAQETQYF. The CDR3 region has the DNA TGTGCCAGCTCACCGGTTTATGGGGCACAAGAGACCCAGTACTTC.

The CDR3 DNA sequence: TGCGCCAGCAGGAAAGCGGGATATGGGTACAATGAGCAGTTCTTC. Protein sequence: CASRKAGYGYNEQFF. The chain has TRBV10-2 and TRBJ2-1, with TRBD2 matching 7 bases. The V gene's germline CDR1 is WSHSY and CDR2 SAAADI. The CDR3 has 15 amino acids. The trim removed 6 bases at V and 4 bases at J, leaving 9 bases unmatched.

The chain combines TRBV2 with TRBJ2-3, with 9 bases that match TRBD1. V shed 9 bases and J 2 bases; nucleotides not matched to a gene: 6. This CDR3 is 14 amino acids long. Germline loops: CDR1 SNHLY, CDR2 FYNNEI. The CDR3 region is CASRTGASTDTQYF. Written as DNA, the CDR3 is TGTGCCAGTCGGACAGGGGCTTCCACAGATACGCAGTATTTT.

This sequence joins TRBV3-1 (or the pseudogene TRBV3-2) and TRBJ1-2; tentative D call: TRBD1 (5 bases). Trimming left V 0 bases short and J 2 bases short, with 13 bases between. CDR1 LGHDT and CDR2 YNNKEL come from the germline V gene (reference sequence). The CDR3 sequence is 16 residues long. CDR3 loop: CASSQERSSGNYGYTF. Here the CDR3 DNA reads TGTGCCAGCAGCCAAGAGAGGTCTTCAGGGAACTATGGCTACACCTTC.